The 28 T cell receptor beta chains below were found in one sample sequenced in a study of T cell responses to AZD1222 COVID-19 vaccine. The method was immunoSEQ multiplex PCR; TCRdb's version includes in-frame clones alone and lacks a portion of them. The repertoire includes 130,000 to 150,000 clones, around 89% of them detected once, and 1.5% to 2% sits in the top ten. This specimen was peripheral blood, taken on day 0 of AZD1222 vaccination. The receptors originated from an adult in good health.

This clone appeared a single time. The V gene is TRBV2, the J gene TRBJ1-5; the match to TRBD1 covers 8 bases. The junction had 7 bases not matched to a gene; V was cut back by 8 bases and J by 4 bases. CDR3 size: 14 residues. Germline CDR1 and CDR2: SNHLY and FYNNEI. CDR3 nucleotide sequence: TGTGCCAGCGCCGGACAGGGCCGGAATCAGCCCCAGCATTTT. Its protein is CASAGQGRNQPQHF.

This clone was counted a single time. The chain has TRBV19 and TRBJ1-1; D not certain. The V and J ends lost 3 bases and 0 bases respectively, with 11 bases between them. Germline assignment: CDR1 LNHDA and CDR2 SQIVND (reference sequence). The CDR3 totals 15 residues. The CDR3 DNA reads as TGTGCCAGTAGTATTGGCCCGCACGTGAACACTGAAGCTTTCTTT. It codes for CASSIGPHVNTEAFF.

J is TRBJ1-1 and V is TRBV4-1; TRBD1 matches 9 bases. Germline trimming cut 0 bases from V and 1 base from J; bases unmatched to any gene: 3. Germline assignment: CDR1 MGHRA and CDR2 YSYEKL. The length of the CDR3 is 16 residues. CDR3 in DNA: TGCGCCAGCAGCCAAGAAGGGGACAGGGCGAACACTGAAGCTTTCTTT. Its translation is CASSQEGDRANTEAFF.

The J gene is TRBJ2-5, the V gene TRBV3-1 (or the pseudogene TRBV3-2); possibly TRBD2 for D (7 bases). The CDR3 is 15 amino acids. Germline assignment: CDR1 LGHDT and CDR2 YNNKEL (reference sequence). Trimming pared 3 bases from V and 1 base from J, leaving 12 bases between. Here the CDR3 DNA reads TGTGCCAGCAGCCATGGGGGGGCACTCCAAGAGACCCAGTACTTC. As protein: CASSHGGALQETQYF.

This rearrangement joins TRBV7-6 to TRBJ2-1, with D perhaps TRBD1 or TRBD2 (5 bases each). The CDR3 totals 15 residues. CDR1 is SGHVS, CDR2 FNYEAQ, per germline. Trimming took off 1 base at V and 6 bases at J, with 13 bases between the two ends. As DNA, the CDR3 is TGTGCCAGCAGCTTAGGGGACGAGCCCGTCAATGAGCAGTTCTTC. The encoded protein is CASSLGDEPVNEQFF. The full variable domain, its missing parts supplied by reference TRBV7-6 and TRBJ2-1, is GAGVSQSPRYKVTKRGQDVALRCDPISGHVSLYWYRQALGQGPEFLTYFNYEAQQDKSGLPNDRFSAERPEGSISTLTIQRTEQRDSAMYRCASSLGDEPVNEQFFGPGTRLTVL.

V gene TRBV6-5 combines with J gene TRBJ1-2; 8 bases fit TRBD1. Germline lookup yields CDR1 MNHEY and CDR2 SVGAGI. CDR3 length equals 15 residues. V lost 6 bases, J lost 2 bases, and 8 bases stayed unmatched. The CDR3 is CASSADRVGNYGYTF. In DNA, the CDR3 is TGTGCCAGCAGCGCGGACAGGGTGGGAAACTATGGCTACACCTTC.

Here the CDR3 reads CASGSGPLPNEQFF. The CDR3 DNA sequence: TGTGCCAGCGGTAGCGGGCCCCTACCCAATGAGCAGTTCTTC. The chain carries TRBV6-5 and TRBJ2-1; 7 nucleotides match TRBD2. The CDR3 loop spans 14 amino acids. Trimming removed 8 bases from V and 6 bases from J; junction bases left unmatched: 10. CDR1 MNHEY and CDR2 SVGAGI come from the germline V gene.

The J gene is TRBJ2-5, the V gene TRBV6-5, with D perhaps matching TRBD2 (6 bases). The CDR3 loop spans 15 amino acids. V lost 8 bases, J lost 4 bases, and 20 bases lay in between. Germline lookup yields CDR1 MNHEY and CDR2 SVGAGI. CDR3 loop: CASSRAASATETQYF. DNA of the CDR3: TGTGCCAGCTCCCGGGCGGCTAGCGCGACAGAGACCCAGTACTTC.

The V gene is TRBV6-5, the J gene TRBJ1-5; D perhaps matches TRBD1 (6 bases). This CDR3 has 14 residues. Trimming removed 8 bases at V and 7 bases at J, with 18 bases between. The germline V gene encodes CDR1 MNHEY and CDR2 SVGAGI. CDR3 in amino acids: CASSHREVGQPQHF. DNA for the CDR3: TGTGCCAGCTCCCACAGGGAGGTTGGACAGCCCCAGCATTTT.

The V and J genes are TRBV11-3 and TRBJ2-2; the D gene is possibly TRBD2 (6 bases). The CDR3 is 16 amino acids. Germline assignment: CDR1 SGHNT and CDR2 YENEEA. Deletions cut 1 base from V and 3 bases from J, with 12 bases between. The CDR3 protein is CASSLGGGGYTGELFF. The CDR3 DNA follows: TGTGCCAGCAGCTTAGGGGGAGGTGGTTACACCGGGGAGCTGTTTTTT. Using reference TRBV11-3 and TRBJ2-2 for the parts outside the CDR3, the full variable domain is EAGVVQSPRYKIIEKKQPVAFWCNPISGHNTLYWYLQNLGQGPELLIRYENEEAVDDSQLPKDRFSAERLKGVDSTLKIQPAELGDSAVYLCASSLGGGGYTGELFFGEGSRLTVL.

CDR3 sequence: CASSSSGLVDEQYF. The CDR3 bases are TGCGCCAGCAGCTCCTCTGGTCTTGTCGACGAGCAGTACTTC. The V gene is TRBV5-1, the J gene TRBJ2-7, with D uncertain. This CDR3 is built from 14 residues. The germline CDR1 and CDR2 sequences are SGHRS and YFSETQ. V was cut by 3 bases and J by 5 bases, with 15 bases left in between. The full variable domain, rest sourced from reference TRBV5-1 and TRBJ2-7, is KAGVTQTPRYLIKTRGQQVTLSCSPISGHRSVSWYQQTPGQGLQFLFEYFSETQRNKGNFPGRFSGRQFSNSRSEMNVSTLELGDSALYLCASSSSGLVDEQYFGPGTRLTVT.

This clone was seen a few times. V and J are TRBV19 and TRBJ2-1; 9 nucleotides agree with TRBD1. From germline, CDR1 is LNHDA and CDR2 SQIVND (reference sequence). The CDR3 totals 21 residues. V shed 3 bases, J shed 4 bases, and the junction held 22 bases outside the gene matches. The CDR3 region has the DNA TGTGCCAGTAGTATTCGGGGTGGGGGACAGGGACTCACGAGCCGATACAATGAGCAGTTCTTC. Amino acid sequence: CASSIRGGGQGLTSRYNEQFF.

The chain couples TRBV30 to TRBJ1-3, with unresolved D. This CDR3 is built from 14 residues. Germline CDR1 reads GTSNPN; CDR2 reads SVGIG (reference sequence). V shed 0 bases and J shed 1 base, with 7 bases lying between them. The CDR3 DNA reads TGTGCCTGGAGTGTATCCAAATCTGGAAACACCATATATTTT. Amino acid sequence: CAWSVSKSGNTIYF. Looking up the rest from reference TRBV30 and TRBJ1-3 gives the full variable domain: SQTIHQWPATLVQPVGSPLSLECTVEGTSNPNLYWYRQAAGRGLQLLFYSVGIGQISSEVPQNLSASRPQDRQFILSSKKLLLSDSGFYLCAWSVSKSGNTIYFGEGSWLTVV.

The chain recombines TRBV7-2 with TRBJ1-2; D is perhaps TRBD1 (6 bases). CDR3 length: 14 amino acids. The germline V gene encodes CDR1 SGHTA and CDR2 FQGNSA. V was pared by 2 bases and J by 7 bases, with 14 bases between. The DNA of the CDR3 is TGTGCCAGCAGCTTAAGTAAGGGGGTAGCTGGCTACACCTTC. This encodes CASSLSKGVAGYTF.

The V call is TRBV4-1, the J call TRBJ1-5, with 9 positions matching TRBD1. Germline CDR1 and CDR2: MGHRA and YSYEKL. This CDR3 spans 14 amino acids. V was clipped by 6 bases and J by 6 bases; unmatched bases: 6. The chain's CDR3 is CASRWTGDGQPQHF. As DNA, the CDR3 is TGCGCCAGCAGATGGACAGGGGACGGTCAGCCCCAGCATTTT.

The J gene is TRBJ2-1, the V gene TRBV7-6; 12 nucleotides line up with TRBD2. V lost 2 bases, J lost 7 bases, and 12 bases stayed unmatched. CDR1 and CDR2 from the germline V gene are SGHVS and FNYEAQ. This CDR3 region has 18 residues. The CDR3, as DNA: TGTGCCAGCAGCTTAAGGGTAAAGACTAGCGGGAGAATAAATGAGCAGTTCTTC. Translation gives CASSLRVKTSGRINEQFF.

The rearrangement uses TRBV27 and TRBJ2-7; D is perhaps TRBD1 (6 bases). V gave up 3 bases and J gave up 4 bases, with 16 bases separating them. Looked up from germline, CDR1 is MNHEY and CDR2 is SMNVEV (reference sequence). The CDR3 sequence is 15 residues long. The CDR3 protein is CASSFRGPRGYEQYF. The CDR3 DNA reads TGTGCCAGCAGTTTCAGGGGCCCCAGGGGTTACGAGCAGTACTTC.

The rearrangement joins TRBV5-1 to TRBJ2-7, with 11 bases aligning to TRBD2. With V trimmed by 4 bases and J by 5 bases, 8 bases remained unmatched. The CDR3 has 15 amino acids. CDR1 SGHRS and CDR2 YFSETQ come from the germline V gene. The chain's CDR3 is CASSGSSSGRNEQYF. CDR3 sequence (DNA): TGCGCCAGCAGCGGATCGTCTAGCGGGAGGAACGAGCAGTACTTC.

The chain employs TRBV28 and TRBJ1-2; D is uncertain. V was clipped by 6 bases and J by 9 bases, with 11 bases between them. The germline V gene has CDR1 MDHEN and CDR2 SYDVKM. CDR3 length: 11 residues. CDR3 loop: CASSHRESYTF. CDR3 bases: TGTGCCAGCAGCCACCGGGAGAGCTACACCTTC.

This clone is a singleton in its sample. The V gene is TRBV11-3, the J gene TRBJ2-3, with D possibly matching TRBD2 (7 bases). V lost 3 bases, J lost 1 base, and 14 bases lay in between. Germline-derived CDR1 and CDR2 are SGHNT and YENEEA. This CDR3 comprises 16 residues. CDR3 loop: CASSLGGARGTDTQYF. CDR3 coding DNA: TGTGCCAGCAGCTTGGGGGGGGCGCGAGGCACAGATACGCAGTATTTT.

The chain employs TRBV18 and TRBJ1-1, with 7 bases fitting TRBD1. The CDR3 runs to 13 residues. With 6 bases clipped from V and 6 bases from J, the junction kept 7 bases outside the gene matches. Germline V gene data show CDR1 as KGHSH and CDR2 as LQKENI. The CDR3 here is CASSQDRAAEAFF. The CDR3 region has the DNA TGTGCCAGCTCCCAAGACAGGGCCGCTGAAGCTTTCTTT.

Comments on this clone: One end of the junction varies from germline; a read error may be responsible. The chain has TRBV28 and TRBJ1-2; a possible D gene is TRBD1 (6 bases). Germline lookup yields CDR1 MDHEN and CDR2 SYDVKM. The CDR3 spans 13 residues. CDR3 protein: CASSIRKGPGGAF. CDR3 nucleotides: TGTGCCAGCAGCATAAGAAAAGGGCCCGGGGGCGCCTTC.

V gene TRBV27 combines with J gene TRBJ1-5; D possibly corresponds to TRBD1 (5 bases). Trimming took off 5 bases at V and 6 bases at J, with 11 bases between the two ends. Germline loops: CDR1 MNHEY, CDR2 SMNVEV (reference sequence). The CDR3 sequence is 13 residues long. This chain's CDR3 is CASSIRDGQPQHF. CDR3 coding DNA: TGTGCCAGCAGTATCAGGGACGGTCAGCCCCAGCATTTT.

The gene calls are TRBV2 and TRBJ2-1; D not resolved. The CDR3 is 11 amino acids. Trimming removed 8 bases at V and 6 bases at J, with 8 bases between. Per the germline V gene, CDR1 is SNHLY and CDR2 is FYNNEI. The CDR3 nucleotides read TGTGCCAGCGCTGACCCCAATGAGCAGTTCTTC. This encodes CASADPNEQFF. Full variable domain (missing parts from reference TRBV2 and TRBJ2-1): EPEVTQTPSHQVTQMGQEVILRCVPISNHLYFYWYRQILGQKVEFLVSFYNNEISEKSEIFDDQFSVERPDGSNFTLKIRSTKLEDSAMYFCASADPNEQFFGPGTRLTVL.

The CDR3 here is CASSPRAGGPYNEQFF. For the CDR3, the DNA is TGTGCCAGCAGCCCCCGTGCGGGAGGCCCGTACAATGAGCAGTTCTTC. The genes are TRBV7-3 and TRBJ2-1, with 8 bases identical to TRBD2. The length of the CDR3 is 16 residues. Unmatched junction bases numbered 10, after V lost 5 bases and J lost 4 bases. CDR1 SGHTA and CDR2 FQGTGA come from the germline V gene.

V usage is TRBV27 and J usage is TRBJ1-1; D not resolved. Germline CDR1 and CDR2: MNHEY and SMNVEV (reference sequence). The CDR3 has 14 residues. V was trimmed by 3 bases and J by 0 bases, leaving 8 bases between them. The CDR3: CASSFKPMNTEAFF. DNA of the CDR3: TGTGCCAGCAGTTTTAAACCCATGAACACTGAAGCTTTCTTT.

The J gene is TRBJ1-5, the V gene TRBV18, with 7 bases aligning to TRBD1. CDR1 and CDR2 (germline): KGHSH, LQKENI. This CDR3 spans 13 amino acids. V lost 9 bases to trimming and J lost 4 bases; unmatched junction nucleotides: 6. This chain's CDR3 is CASTGTANQPQHF. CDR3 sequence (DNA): TGTGCCAGTACCGGGACAGCTAATCAGCCCCAGCATTTT.

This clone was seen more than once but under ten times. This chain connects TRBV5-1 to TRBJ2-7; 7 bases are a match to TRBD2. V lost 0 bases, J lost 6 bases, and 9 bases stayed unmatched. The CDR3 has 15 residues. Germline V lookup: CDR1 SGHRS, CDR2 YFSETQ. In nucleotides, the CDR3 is TGCGCCAGCAGCTTGGGCCCTGGACTAGTGGGCGAGCAGTACTTC. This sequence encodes CASSLGPGLVGEQYF.